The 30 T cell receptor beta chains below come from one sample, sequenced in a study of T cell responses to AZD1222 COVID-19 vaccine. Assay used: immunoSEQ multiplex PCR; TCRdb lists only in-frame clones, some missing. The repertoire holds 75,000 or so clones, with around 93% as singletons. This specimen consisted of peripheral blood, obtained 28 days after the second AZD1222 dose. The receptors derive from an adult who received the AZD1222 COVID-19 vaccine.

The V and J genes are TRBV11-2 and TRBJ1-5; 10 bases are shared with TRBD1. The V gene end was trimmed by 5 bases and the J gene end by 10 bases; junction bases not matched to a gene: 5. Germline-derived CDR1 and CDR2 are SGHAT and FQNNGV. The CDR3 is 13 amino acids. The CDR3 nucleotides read TGTGCCAGCAGCAGGGACAGGGGTAGTCCCCAGCATTTT. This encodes CASSRDRGSPQHF.

CDR3 in amino acids: CASSKGRLSYEQYF. The CDR3 DNA is TGTGCCAGCAGCAAGGGTCGGCTCTCCTACGAGCAGTACTTC. This chain joins TRBV7-9 and TRBJ2-7; no firm D call. Trimming took off 5 bases at V and 0 bases at J, with 11 bases between the two ends. CDR1 and CDR2 (germline): SEHNR, FQNEAQ (reference sequence). The CDR3 loop spans 14 amino acids. The variable domain in full, completed from reference TRBV7-9 and TRBJ2-7, reads DTGVSQNPRHKITKRGQNVTFRCDPISEHNRLYWYRQTLGQGPEFLTYFQNEAQLEKSRLLSDRFSAERPKGSFSTLEIQRTEQGDSAMYLCASSKGRLSYEQYFGPGTRLTVT.

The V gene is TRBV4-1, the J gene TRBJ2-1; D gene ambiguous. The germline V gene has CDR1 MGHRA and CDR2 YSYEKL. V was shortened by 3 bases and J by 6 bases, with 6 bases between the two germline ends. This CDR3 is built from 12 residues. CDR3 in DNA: TGCGCCAGCAGCCAGACACGCAATGAGCAGTTCTTC. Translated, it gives CASSQTRNEQFF.

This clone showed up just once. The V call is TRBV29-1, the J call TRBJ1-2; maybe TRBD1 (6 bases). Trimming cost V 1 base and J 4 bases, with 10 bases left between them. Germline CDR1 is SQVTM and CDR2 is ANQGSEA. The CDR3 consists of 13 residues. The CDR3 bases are TGCAGCGTTGAAGGCCGGACAGCCTATGGCTACACCTTC. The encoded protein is CSVEGRTAYGYTF.

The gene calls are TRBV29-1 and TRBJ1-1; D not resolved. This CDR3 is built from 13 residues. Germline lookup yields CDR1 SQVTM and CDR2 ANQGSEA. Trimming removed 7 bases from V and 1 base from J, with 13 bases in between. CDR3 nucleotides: TGCAGCGCCCAGCCCAGGAAGAACACTGAAGCTTTCTTT. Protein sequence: CSAQPRKNTEAFF.

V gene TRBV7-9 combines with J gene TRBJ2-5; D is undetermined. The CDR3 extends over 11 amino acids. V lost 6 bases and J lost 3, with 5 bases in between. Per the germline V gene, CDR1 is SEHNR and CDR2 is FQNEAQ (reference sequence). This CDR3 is CASRRKETQYF. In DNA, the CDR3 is TGTGCCAGCAGGCGTAAAGAGACCCAGTACTTC.

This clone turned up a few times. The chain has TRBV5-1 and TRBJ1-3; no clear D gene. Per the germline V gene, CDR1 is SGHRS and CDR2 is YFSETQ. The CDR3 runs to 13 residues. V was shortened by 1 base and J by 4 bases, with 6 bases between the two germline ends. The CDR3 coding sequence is TGCGCCAGCAGCTTGACCGGGGGAAACACCATATATTTT. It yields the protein CASSLTGGNTIYF.

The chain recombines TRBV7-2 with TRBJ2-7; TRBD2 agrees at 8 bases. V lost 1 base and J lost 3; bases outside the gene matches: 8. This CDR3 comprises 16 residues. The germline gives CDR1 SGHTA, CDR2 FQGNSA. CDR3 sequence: CASSLEIAGLIYEQYF. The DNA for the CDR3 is TGTGCCAGCAGCTTAGAGATAGCGGGACTTATCTACGAGCAGTACTTC.

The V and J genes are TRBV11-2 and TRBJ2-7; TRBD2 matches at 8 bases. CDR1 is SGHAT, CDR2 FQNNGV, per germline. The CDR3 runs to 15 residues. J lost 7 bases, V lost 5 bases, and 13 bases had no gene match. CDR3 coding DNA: TGTGCCAGCAGCCGAAGTGGCGGGGGGACCGGAGAGCAGTACTTC. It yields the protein CASSRSGGGTGEQYF. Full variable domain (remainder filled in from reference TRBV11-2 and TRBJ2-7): EAGVAQSPRYKIIEKRQSVAFWCNPISGHATLYWYQQILGQGPKLLIQFQNNGVVDDSQLPKDRFSAERLKGVDSTLKIQPAKLEDSAVYLCASSRSGGGTGEQYFGPGTRLTVT.

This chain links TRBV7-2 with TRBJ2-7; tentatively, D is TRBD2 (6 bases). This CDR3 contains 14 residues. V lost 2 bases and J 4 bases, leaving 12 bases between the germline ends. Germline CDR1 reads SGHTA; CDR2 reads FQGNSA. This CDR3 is CASSLTRDLYEQYF. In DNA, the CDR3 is TGTGCCAGCAGCTTAACCCGGGACTTATACGAGCAGTACTTC.

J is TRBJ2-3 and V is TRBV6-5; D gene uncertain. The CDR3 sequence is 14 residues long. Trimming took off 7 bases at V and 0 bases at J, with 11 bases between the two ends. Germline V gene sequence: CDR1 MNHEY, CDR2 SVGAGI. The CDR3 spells CASKRPTSTDTQYF. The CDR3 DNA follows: TGTGCCAGCAAACGACCTACTAGCACAGATACGCAGTATTTT.

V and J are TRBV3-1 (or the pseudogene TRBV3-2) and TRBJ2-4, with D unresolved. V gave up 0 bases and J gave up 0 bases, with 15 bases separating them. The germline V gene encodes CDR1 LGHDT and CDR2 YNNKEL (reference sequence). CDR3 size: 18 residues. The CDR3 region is CASSQEDIRTRAKNIQYF. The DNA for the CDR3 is TGTGCCAGCAGCCAAGAAGATATTCGGACCCGAGCCAAAAACATTCAGTACTTC.

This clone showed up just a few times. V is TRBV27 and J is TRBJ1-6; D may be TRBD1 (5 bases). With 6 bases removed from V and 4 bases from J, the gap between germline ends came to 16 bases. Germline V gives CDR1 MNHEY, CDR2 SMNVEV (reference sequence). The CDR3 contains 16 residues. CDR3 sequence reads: CASSPGRLGYNSPLHF. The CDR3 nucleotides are TGTGCCAGCAGCCCAGGGAGGCTGGGGTATAATTCACCCCTCCACTTT.

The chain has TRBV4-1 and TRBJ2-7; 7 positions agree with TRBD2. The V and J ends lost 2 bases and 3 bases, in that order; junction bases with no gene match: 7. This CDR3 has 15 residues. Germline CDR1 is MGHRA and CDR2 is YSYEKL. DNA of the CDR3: TGCGCCAGCAGCCAATCCAGGACTAGTAACTACGAGCAGTACTTC. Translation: CASSQSRTSNYEQYF.

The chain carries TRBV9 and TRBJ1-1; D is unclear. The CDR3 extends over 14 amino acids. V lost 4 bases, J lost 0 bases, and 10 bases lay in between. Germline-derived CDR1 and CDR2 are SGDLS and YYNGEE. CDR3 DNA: TGTGCCAGCAGCCCTCGGGCCTTGAACACTGAAGCTTTCTTT. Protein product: CASSPRALNTEAFF.

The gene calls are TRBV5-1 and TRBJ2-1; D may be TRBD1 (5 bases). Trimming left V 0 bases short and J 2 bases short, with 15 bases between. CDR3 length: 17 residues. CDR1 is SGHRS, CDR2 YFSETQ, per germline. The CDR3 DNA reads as TGCGCCAGCAGCTTGGGGCGGTGGGTAGGGGCCTACAATGAGCAGTTCTTC. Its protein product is CASSLGRWVGAYNEQFF. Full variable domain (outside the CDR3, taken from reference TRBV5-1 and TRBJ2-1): KAGVTQTPRYLIKTRGQQVTLSCSPISGHRSVSWYQQTPGQGLQFLFEYFSETQRNKGNFPGRFSGRQFSNSRSEMNVSTLELGDSALYLCASSLGRWVGAYNEQFFGPGTRLTVL.

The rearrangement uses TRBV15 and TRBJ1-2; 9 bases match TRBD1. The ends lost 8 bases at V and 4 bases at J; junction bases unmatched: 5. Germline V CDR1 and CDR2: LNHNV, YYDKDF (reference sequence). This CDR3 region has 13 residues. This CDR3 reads CATEPGQGYGYTF. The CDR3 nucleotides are TGTGCCACCGAGCCGGGACAGGGCTATGGCTACACCTTC.

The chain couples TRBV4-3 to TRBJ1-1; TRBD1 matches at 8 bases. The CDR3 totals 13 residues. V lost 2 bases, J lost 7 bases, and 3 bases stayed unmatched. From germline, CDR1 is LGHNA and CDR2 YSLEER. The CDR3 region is CASSQSTGDEAFF. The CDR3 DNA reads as TGCGCCAGCAGCCAATCGACAGGGGATGAAGCTTTCTTT.

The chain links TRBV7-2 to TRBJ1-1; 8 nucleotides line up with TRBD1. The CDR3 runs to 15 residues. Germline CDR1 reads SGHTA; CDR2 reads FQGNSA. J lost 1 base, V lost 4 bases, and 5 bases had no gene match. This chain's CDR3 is CASSSQGTGNTEAFF. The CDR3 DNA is TGTGCCAGCAGCTCGCAGGGGACAGGGAACACTGAAGCTTTCTTT.

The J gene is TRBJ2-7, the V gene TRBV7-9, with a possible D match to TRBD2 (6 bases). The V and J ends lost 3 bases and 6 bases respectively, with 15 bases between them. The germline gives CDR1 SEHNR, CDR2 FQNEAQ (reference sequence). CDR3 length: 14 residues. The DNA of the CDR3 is TGTGCCAGCAGCTTTAGCGGTGGAATGGGCGAGCAGTACTTC. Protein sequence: CASSFSGGMGEQYF.

CDR3 nucleotide sequence: TGTGCCAGCAGCTTAGCCAGCGACGGGGCTTTCTTT. Translation gives CASSLASDGAFF. The chain has TRBV7-9 and TRBJ1-1; D is unresolved. Germline assignment: CDR1 SEHNR and CDR2 FQNEAQ (reference sequence). Trimming left V 0 bases short and J 11 bases short, with 10 bases between. CDR3 length: 12 amino acids.

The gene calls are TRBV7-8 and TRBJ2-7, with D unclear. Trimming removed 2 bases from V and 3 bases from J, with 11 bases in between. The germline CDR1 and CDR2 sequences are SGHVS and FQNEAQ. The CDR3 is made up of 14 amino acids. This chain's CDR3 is CASSLKNTDYEQYF. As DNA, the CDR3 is TGTGCCAGCAGCTTAAAGAACACGGACTACGAGCAGTACTTC.

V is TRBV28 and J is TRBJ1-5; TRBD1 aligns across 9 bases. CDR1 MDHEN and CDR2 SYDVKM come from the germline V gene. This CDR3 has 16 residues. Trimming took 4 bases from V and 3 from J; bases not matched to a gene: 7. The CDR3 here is CASSSFWTGVNQPQHF. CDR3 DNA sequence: TGTGCCAGCAGTTCCTTCTGGACAGGGGTCAATCAGCCCCAGCATTTT.

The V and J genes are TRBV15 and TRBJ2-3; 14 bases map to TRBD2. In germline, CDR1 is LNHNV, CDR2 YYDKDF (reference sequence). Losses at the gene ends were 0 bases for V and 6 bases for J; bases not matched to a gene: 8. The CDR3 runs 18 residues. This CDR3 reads CATSRDGGTSGSRDTQYF. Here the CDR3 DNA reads TGTGCCACCAGCAGAGATGGGGGGACTAGCGGGAGTAGGGATACGCAGTATTTT.

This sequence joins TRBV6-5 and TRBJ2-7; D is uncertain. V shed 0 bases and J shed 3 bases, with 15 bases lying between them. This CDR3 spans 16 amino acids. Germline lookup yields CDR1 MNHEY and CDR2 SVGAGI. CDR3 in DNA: TGTGCCAGCAGTTACTCGAATCGTTACGCAGTCTACGAGCAGTACTTC. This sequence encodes CASSYSNRYAVYEQYF.

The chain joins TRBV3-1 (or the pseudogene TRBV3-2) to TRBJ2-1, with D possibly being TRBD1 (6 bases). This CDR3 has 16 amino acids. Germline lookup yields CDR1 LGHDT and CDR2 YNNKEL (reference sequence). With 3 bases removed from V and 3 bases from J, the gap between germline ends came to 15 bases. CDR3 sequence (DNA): TGTGCCAGCAGCCACCTGGGACAAAGTTACTACAATGAGCAGTTCTTC. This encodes CASSHLGQSYYNEQFF.

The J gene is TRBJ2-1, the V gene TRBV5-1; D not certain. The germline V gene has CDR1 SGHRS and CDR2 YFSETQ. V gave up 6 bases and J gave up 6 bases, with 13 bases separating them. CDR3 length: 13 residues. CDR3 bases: TGCGCCAGCATGTCAAACTGGGGCAATGAGCAGTTCTTC. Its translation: CASMSNWGNEQFF.

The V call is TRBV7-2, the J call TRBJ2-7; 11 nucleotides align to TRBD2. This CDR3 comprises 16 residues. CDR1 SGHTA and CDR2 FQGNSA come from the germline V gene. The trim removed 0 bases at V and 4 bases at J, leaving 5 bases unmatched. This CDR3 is CASSLAHTSGSYEQYF. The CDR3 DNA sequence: TGTGCCAGCAGCTTAGCGCACACTAGCGGGAGTTACGAGCAGTACTTC.

The CDR3 bases are TGTGCCAGCAGCCTCCTCGGGGTAGGTTCCTACAATGAGCAGTTCTTC. Translation: CASSLLGVGSYNEQFF. V usage is TRBV7-2 and J usage is TRBJ2-1; D is perhaps TRBD2 (5 bases). Germline CDR1 is SGHTA and CDR2 is FQGNSA. The V gene lost 5 bases and the J gene lost 1 base, with 15 bases spanning the gap. The CDR3 runs to 16 residues.

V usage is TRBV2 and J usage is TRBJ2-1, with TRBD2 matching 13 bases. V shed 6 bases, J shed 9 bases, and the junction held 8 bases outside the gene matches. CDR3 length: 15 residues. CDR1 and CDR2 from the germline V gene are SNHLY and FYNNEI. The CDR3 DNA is TGTGCCAGCAGCCCGGGACTAGCGGGACCGGGTGAGCAGTTCTTC. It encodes CASSPGLAGPGEQFF.